This T cell receptor (beta chain) was identified during a study of blood T cell repertoires in COVID-19 (dated by TCRdb to about 2020). Notes on the research overall: Samples from collaborators originated in the United States, Italy and Spain and spanned both the acute and convalescent phases of COVID-19. The material from the prospective study consisted of cDNA or gDNA derived from T cells, B-cell-depleted T cells, or PBMCs. The dataset comprised deeply sampled blood TCRbeta repertoires from subjects exposed to, actively infected with, or recovered from COVID-19. The repertoires were released in a freely available public database meant as a resource for research on the immune response to SARS-CoV-2. Samples were obtained from the ongoing ImmuneRACE study (first 160 participants) and from over a thousand subjects provided by 6 global collaborators. Sample metadata almost always included a de-identified subject ID, COVID-19 status, age in years and sex. Where available, HLA class I and class II types were taken from metadata supplied by the sample provider and were not determined by assay-based typing.

Whole blood was collected in K2EDTA tubes by collaborating institutions according to the institutions' own protocols. Collaborator samples were shipped for TCRbeta analysis as frozen whole blood, isolated PBMCs, or DNA extracted from either sample type. The immunoSEQ Assay, a bias-controlled multiplex PCR, was used to amplify TCRbeta CDR3 regions from genomic DNA. As for the authors' bioinformatics: The number of nucleated cells in each sample was estimated by amplification of reference gene primers within the assay. Sequence reads were collapsed and filtered to measure the absolute abundance of every unique TCRbeta CDR3 rearrangement. For each sample, productive Simpson clonality was calculated as the square root of Simpson's diversity index over productive rearrangements. TCRdb carries this immuneACCESS record with in-frame sequences only. Its versions omit some clonotypes, under half of them owing to an unresolved V gene in the studies checked, with the rest unexplained. V and J calls and clone size are copied from that table; D and trimming were computed from the DNA. Here the sample has about 76,000 clones; around 88% occur a single time. Jointly, the top ten make up roughly a sixth of the sample.

Counted from cysteine to phenylalanine, this CDR3 has 14 amino acids. The CDR3 DNA has 42 bases and is translated from base 1. V is clipped by 4 bases and J by 2 bases, and the sequence between their germline boundaries is 10 bases long. The germline V gene encodes CDR1 SGHTA and CDR2 FQGNSA. What the authors observed across the whole study: Clinical and demographic metadata were provided uncurated, with the amount varying by source and participant.

As to this clone: Its binding antigen is unknown. Within one base of it there is no much larger clone, and no base qualities were kept.

The material sequenced was peripheral blood. The origin of this receptor is a human donor in a cohort sampled during active COVID-19. The V gene is TRBV7-2 and the J gene is TRBJ2-3, and TRBD2 may be the D gene, going by 6 matching bases. The CDR3 is CASSSAGITDTQYF. The nucleotide sequence reads TGTGCCAGCAGCTCTGCGGGGATCACAGATACGCAGTATTTT. Reference TRBV7-2 and TRBJ2-3 proteins supply the regions before and after the CDR3; the full variable domain is: GAGVSQSPSNKVTEKGKDVELRCDPISGHTALYWYRQSLGQGLEFLIYFQGNSAPDKSGLPSDRFSAERTGGSVSTLTIQRTQQEDSAVYLCASSSAGITDTQYFGPGTRLTVL.